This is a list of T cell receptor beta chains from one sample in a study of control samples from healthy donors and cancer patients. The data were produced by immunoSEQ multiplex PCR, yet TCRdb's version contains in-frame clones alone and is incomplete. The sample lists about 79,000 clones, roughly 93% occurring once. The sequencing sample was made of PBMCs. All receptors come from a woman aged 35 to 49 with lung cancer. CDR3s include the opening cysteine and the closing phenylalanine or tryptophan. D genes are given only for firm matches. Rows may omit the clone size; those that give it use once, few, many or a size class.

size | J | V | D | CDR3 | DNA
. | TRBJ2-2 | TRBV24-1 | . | CATSDFKGTGVTGELFF | TGTGCCACCAGTGATTTTAAAGGGACTGGGGTCACCGGGGAGCTGTTTTTT
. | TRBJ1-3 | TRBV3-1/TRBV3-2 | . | CASSLTQGNTIYF | TGTGCCAGCAGCCTCACACAGGGAAACACCATATATTTT
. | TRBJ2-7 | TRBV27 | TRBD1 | CASSSGQGRLRSSYEQYF | TGTGCCAGCAGTTCGGGACAGGGGCGCCTAAGGAGCTCCTACGAGCAGTACTTC
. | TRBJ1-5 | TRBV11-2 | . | CASSLGSNQPQHF | TGTGCCAGCAGCCTCGGGAGCAATCAGCCCCAGCATTTT
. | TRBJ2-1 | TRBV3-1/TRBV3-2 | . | CASSLVNEQFF | TGTGCCAGCAGCCTCGTCAATGAGCAGTTCTTC
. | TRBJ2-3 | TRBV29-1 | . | CSPSVGSGRRGQYF | TGCAGCCCTAGCGTCGGGTCTGGGAGGAGGGGGCAGTATTTT
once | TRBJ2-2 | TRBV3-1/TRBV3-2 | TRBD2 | CASSQRTSTGELFF | TGTGCCAGCAGCCAAAGGACTAGTACCGGGGAGCTGTTTTTT
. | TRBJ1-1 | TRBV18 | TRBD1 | CASSSTGGRSTEAFF | TGTGCCAGCTCATCGACAGGGGGCCGGAGCACTGAAGCTTTCTTT
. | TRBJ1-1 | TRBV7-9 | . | CASSSVQNTEAFF | TGTGCCAGCAGCTCAGTACAAAACACTGAAGCTTTCTTT
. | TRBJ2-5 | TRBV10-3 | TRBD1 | CAISTRDRGRGETQYF | TGTGCCATCAGTACCCGGGACAGGGGGCGCGGGGAGACCCAGTACTTC
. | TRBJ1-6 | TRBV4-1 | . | CASSQGMDNSPLHF | TGCGCCAGCAGCCAAGGTATGGATAATTCACCCCTCCACTTT
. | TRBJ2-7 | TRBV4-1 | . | CASSQEWAGVEYEQYF | TGCGCCAGCAGCCAAGAGTGGGCAGGGGTCGAGTACGAGCAGTACTTC
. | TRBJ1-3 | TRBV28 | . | CASTLGPGNTIYF | TGTGCCAGCACCCTAGGTCCTGGAAACACCATATATTTT